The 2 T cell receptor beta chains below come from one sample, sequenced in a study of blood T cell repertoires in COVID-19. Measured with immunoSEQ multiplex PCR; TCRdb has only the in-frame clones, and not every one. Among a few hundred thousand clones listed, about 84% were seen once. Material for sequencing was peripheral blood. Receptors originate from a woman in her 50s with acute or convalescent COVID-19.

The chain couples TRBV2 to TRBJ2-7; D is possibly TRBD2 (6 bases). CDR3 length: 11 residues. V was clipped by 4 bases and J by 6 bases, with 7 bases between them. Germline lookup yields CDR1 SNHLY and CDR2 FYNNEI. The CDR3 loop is CASSVRGEQYF. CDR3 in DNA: TGTGCCAGCAGTGTGCGGGGCGAGCAGTACTTC.

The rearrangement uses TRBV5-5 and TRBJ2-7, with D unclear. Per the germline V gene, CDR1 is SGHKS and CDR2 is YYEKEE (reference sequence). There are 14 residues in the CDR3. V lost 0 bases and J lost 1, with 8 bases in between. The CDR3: CASSLGVRSYEQYF. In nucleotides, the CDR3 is TGTGCCAGCAGCTTGGGGGTCAGGTCCTACGAGCAGTACTTC.